These 23 T cell receptor beta chains were sequenced from one sample in a study of T cells after yellow fever vaccination. TCRdb redid the calling of the 5' RACE reads with MiXCR, one entry per CDR3 protein. The sample gives hundreds of thousands of distinct CDR3 sequences, more than 9% of which show up once; more than 12% is in the top ten. Sequences were derived from PBMCs, sampled on the day of the yellow fever booster vaccination. These receptors all stem from a man aged 25 to 40 who received the YFV17D yellow fever vaccine.

The CDR3 DNA is TGTGCCAGCAGCCCTCGACAGGCGGCGACCCAGTACTTC. Translation: CASSPRQAATQYF. The chain employs TRBV7-2 and TRBJ2-5; D is perhaps TRBD1 (6 bases). Trimming cost V 5 bases and J 7 bases, with 14 bases left between them. Per germline, CDR1 SGHTA and CDR2 FQGNSA. This CDR3 is built from 13 residues. Variable domain in full (rest from reference TRBV7-2 and TRBJ2-5): GAGVSQSPSNKVTEKGKDVELRCDPISGHTALYWYRQSLGQGLEFLIYFQGNSAPDKSGLPSDRFSAERTGGSVSTLTIQRTQQEDSAVYLCASSPRQAATQYFGPGTRLLVL.

This clonotype was seen a handful of times. This sequence joins TRBV7-6 and TRBJ2-1; D tentatively fits TRBD1 or TRBD2 (5 bases each). Per the germline V gene, CDR1 is SGHVS and CDR2 is FNYEAQ. The length of the CDR3 is 16 residues. Trimming took off 3 bases at V and 3 bases at J, with 15 bases between the two ends. CDR3 nucleotides: TGTGCCAGCAGCTTGCTGGGGGTCACCTTCTACAATGAGCAGTTCTTC. It is translated as CASSLLGVTFYNEQFF.

This chain uses TRBV4-3 with TRBJ2-1; no firm D call. Per germline, CDR1 LGHNA and CDR2 YSLEER. The CDR3 contains 16 residues. V dropped 0 bases and J dropped 8 bases, with 17 bases sitting between them. As DNA, the CDR3 is TGCGCCAGCAGCCAAGAAGGGTGGGCAGATAGTGATGAGCAGTTCTTC. It encodes CASSQEGWADSDEQFF.

This clonotype was seen only a few times. The chain combines TRBV7-7 with TRBJ1-1; 7 bases fit TRBD1. The V gene end was trimmed by 2 bases and the J gene end by 3 bases; junction bases not matched to a gene: 18. The CDR3 contains 19 residues. Germline V gene data show CDR1 as SSHAT and CDR2 as FNYEAQ (reference sequence). The CDR3 protein is CASSLKIQGDPVGDTEAFF. In DNA, the CDR3 is TGTGCCAGCAGCTTAAAAATTCAGGGGGACCCGGTTGGTGACACTGAAGCTTTCTTT.

The chain couples TRBV19 to TRBJ2-1; D not certain. The germline CDR1 and CDR2 sequences are LNHDA and SQIVND (reference sequence). The CDR3 contains 14 residues. The V end was cut by 5 bases, the J end by 1 base, with 9 bases between. The CDR3 nucleotides read TGTGCCAGTAGTGGTAACCCTTCCTACAATGAGCAGTTCTTC. It encodes CASSGNPSYNEQFF.

The rearrangement links TRBV27 to TRBJ2-7; 8 bases fit TRBD1. Germline V gene sequence: CDR1 MNHEY, CDR2 SMNVEV (reference sequence). Trimming cost V 5 bases and J 2 bases; bases outside gene matches: 8. The CDR3 contains 15 residues. The CDR3 DNA reads TGTGCCAGCAGTCAGGACAGGGTGGGTGCCTACGAGCAGTACTTC. It specifies CASSQDRVGAYEQYF.

V and J are TRBV29-1 and TRBJ2-7; 8 bases fit TRBD2. CDR3 size: 15 residues. V was clipped by 4 bases and J by 4 bases; unmatched bases: 12. The germline V gene encodes CDR1 SQVTM and CDR2 ANQGSEA. CDR3 coding DNA: TGCAGCGTTGGCGGGGGGAGCGGGAATTGGTACGAGCAGTACTTC. Translating it yields CSVGGGSGNWYEQYF.

This chain uses TRBV5-1 with TRBJ2-4; D not certain. CDR1 is SGHRS, CDR2 YFSETQ, per germline. V was trimmed by 0 bases and J by 0 bases, leaving 7 bases between them. CDR3 length: 15 amino acids. CDR3 DNA: TGCGCCAGCAGCTTGGATTGGGTAGCCAAAAACATTCAGTACTTC. This translates into CASSLDWVAKNIQYF.

The gene calls are TRBV18 and TRBJ1-1, with 9 bases matching TRBD1. The CDR3 is 15 amino acids. Trimming at V came to 5 bases and at J to 6 bases, leaving 10 bases not matched to a gene. Germline-derived CDR1 and CDR2 are KGHSH and LQKENI. CDR3 protein: CASSTEGQGRSEAFF. CDR3 in DNA: TGTGCCAGCTCAACGGAGGGACAGGGTCGCTCTGAAGCTTTCTTT. The full variable domain, in which reference TRBV18 and TRBJ1-1 provide the parts outside the CDR3, is NAGVMQNPRHLVRRRGQEARLRCSPMKGHSHVYWYRQLPEEGLKFMVYLQKENIIDESGMPKERFSAEFPKEGPSILRIQQVVRGDSAAYFCASSTEGQGRSEAFFGQGTRLTVV.

This chain joins TRBV7-2 and TRBJ2-7; the D call may be TRBD1 or TRBD2 (6 bases each). V was shortened by 8 bases and J by 3 bases, with 14 bases between the two germline ends. Germline lookup yields CDR1 SGHTA and CDR2 FQGNSA. This CDR3 is 13 amino acids long. The CDR3 DNA is TGTGCCAGCCAAGGTGGGGGGCGCTACGAGCAGTACTTC. This translates into CASQGGGRYEQYF.

This clonotype has more than one count but fewer than ten. The chain uses TRBV20-1 and TRBJ2-1; weak D call: TRBD2 (8 bases). Germline V CDR1 and CDR2: DFQATT, SNEGSKA (reference sequence). This CDR3 region has 19 residues. V lost 6 bases to trimming and J lost 3 bases, with 30 bases between them. CDR3 loop: CSAIPTGKLISGIYNEQFF. CDR3 nucleotides: TGCAGTGCGATTCCGACAGGGAAATTGATTAGCGGGATCTACAATGAGCAGTTCTTC.

V usage is TRBV9 and J usage is TRBJ2-7, with no clear D. The V and J ends lost 0 bases and 1 base respectively, with 8 bases between them. Germline assignment: CDR1 SGDLS and CDR2 YYNGEE. The CDR3 extends over 14 amino acids. The CDR3 DNA is TGTGCCAGCAGCGTAGAAGTCGTTTCCTACGAGCAGTACTTC. It encodes CASSVEVVSYEQYF. The whole variable domain, remainder taken from reference TRBV9 and TRBJ2-7, is DSGVTQTPKHLITATGQRVTLRCSPRSGDLSVYWYQQSLDQGLQFLIQYYNGEERAKGNILERFSAQQFPDLHSELNLSSLELGDSALYFCASSVEVVSYEQYFGPGTRLTVT.

This clonotype was seen a handful of times. The V and J genes are TRBV6-2 or TRBV6-3 and TRBJ2-7; D perhaps matches TRBD2 (6 bases). This CDR3 has 15 amino acids. V was cut by 0 bases and J by 6 bases, with 15 bases left in between. Per the germline V gene, CDR1 is MNHEY and CDR2 is SVGEGT. CDR3 sequence reads: CASSYSSFRGIEQYF. CDR3 DNA sequence: TGTGCCAGCAGTTACTCGAGTTTCCGGGGGATCGAGCAGTACTTC.

This CDR3 is CASSLRMTANTEAFF. CDR3 nucleotide sequence: TGTGCCAGCAGTTTACGGATGACTGCGAACACTGAAGCTTTCTTT. The rearrangement joins TRBV12-3 or TRBV12-4 to TRBJ1-1; D remains ambiguous. Trimming left V 2 bases short and J 1 base short, with 11 bases between. This CDR3 has 15 residues.

The rearrangement uses TRBV7-2 and TRBJ2-1; 10 nucleotides line up with TRBD2. Germline V lookup: CDR1 SGHTA, CDR2 FQGNSA. This CDR3 is built from 17 residues. Trimming removed 2 bases from V and 5 bases from J; junction bases left unmatched: 9. CDR3 protein: CASSLYSSGRDNNEQFF. In DNA form, the CDR3 reads TGTGCCAGCAGCTTATACTCGAGCGGGAGGGATAACAATGAGCAGTTCTTC.

The sample holds a few counts of this clonotype. V is TRBV7-9 and J is TRBJ2-1; a weak D match, TRBD2 (6 bases). V was trimmed by 7 bases and J by 10 bases, leaving 14 bases between them. Germline-derived CDR1 and CDR2 are SEHNR and FQNEAQ (reference sequence). CDR3 length: 12 amino acids. CDR3 loop: CASTYAGHEQFF. CDR3 nucleotide sequence: TGTGCCAGCACGTATGCGGGGCACGAGCAGTTCTTC. The whole variable domain, remainder taken from reference TRBV7-9 and TRBJ2-1, is DTGVSQNPRHKITKRGQNVTFRCDPISEHNRLYWYRQTLGQGPEFLTYFQNEAQLEKSRLLSDRFSAERPKGSFSTLEIQRTEQGDSAMYLCASTYAGHEQFFGPGTRLTVL.

The rearrangement uses TRBV6-2 or TRBV6-3 and TRBJ2-1; TRBD1 might be the D (5 bases). The V gene lost 5 bases and the J gene lost 5 bases, with 19 bases spanning the gap. The CDR3 runs 16 residues. CDR1 is MNHEY and CDR2 is SVGEGT in the germline V gene. In DNA, the CDR3 is TGTGCCAGCAGTGGGGCCCGGACCAACGGCGACAATGAGCAGTTCTTC. Protein: CASSGARTNGDNEQFF.

This clonotype came up many times. The chain is built from TRBV7-2 and TRBJ1-1; D gene ambiguous. Looked up from germline, CDR1 is SGHTA and CDR2 is FQGNSA. The germline V and J ends were trimmed by 2 bases and 3 bases, with 4 bases remaining between them. This CDR3 spans 12 amino acids. For the CDR3, the DNA is TGTGCCAGCAGCTTAATGGACACTGAAGCTTTCTTT. Amino acids: CASSLMDTEAFF.

The rearrangement uses TRBV9 and TRBJ1-4; D gene ambiguous. This CDR3 has 13 residues. V lost 4 bases and J 8 bases, leaving 12 bases between the germline ends. In germline, CDR1 is SGDLS, CDR2 YYNGEE. The CDR3 sequence is CASSPRSHEKLFF. The CDR3, as DNA: TGTGCCAGCAGCCCACGATCCCACGAAAAACTGTTTTTT.

This clonotype was seen more than once but under ten times. The V gene is TRBV19, the J gene TRBJ2-4, with TRBD1 matching over 9 bases. Germline lookup yields CDR1 LNHDA and CDR2 SQIVND (reference sequence). The CDR3 extends over 17 amino acids. With 3 bases clipped from V and 8 bases from J, the junction kept 14 bases outside the gene matches. CDR3 sequence: CASSIGSSDRGADIQYF. The CDR3 nucleotides are TGTGCCAGTAGTATCGGTTCGTCGGACAGGGGAGCGGACATTCAGTACTTC.

This clonotype was observed a few times. The genes are TRBV5-1 and TRBJ2-3, with 12 nucleotides matching TRBD2. This CDR3 region has 16 residues. Germline assignment: CDR1 SGHRS and CDR2 YFSETQ. The V segment lost 2 bases and the J segment 0 bases; nucleotides outside the gene matches: 1. The CDR3 protein is CASSFGLAGSTDTQYF. The DNA for the CDR3 is TGCGCCAGCAGCTTCGGACTAGCGGGGAGCACAGATACGCAGTATTTT. Full variable domain (rest looked up from reference TRBV5-1 and TRBJ2-3): KAGVTQTPRYLIKTRGQQVTLSCSPISGHRSVSWYQQTPGQGLQFLFEYFSETQRNKGNFPGRFSGRQFSNSRSEMNVSTLELGDSALYLCASSFGLAGSTDTQYFGPGTRLTVL.

In this sample, this clonotype turned up a few times. The chain carries TRBV5-1 and TRBJ2-7; 9 positions agree with TRBD2. The junction had 4 bases not matched to a gene; V was cut back by 4 bases and J by 2 bases. The CDR3 sequence is 14 residues long. CDR1 is SGHRS and CDR2 is YFSETQ in the germline V gene. The CDR3 spells CASSGAGGPYEQYF. The CDR3 nucleotides read TGCGCCAGCAGCGGAGCGGGAGGTCCCTACGAGCAGTACTTC.

The rearrangement links TRBV3-1 to TRBJ2-1; 7 positions agree with TRBD2. V lost 3 bases and J lost 4; bases outside the gene matches: 9. The CDR3 covers 16 residues. Looked up from germline, CDR1 is LGHDT and CDR2 is YNNKEL (reference sequence). The CDR3 here is CASSQRLNGGYNEQFF. Here the CDR3 DNA reads TGTGCCAGCAGCCAGAGACTTAACGGGGGGTACAATGAGCAGTTCTTC.